A single sample gave rise to the 29 T cell receptor beta chains below, sequenced in a study of T cell responses to AZD1222 COVID-19 vaccine (dated by TCRdb to the early 2020s). Receptor amplification or capture employed the immunoSEQ multiplex PCR assay. Entries here come from immuneACCESS through TCRdb and include only in-frame sequences with V and J called. Some clones fail to appear in such tables; in the studies checked, an unresolved V gene covers under half of the shortfall, and the cause of the remainder is unknown. Recorded for this sample are 130,000 or so clones; about 93% of them occurred a single time. In total, the top ten clones hold roughly 5.6% of the sample. What the time point label conveys for this sample: baseline before first vaccination. Specimen: peripheral blood, collected on day 0 of AZD1222 vaccination. The receptors shown here come from an adult in good health.

Written as DNA, the CDR3 is TGTGCCAGTAGTACTCCGGGACAGGGGTTATCGGATGGCTACACCTTC. Translated, it gives CASSTPGQGLSDGYTF. The chain uses TRBV19 and TRBJ1-2, with 10 bases identical to TRBD1. Germline assignment: CDR1 LNHDA and CDR2 SQIVND (reference sequence). CDR3 length: 16 residues. J lost 6 bases, V lost 4 bases, and 11 bases had no gene match.

The chain carries TRBV30 and TRBJ2-1; 8 bases are shared with TRBD2. J was trimmed by 2 bases and V by 1 base; bases with no gene match: 4. This CDR3 contains 15 residues. Per germline, CDR1 GTSNPN and CDR2 SVGIG (reference sequence). DNA for the CDR3: TGTGCCTGGAGTGAGGGCGGGGGGCCCTACAATGAGCAGTTCTTC. Residues: CAWSEGGGPYNEQFF.

The J gene is TRBJ2-1, the V gene TRBV7-9; D not certain. The CDR3 length is 14 residues. Germline CDR1 SEHNR, CDR2 FQNEAQ (reference sequence). V lost 0 bases to trimming and J lost 5 bases, with 8 bases between them. Here the CDR3 reads CASSLALAHNEQFF. CDR3 nucleotides: TGTGCCAGCAGCTTAGCACTCGCCCACAATGAGCAGTTCTTC.

This chain joins TRBV6-2 or TRBV6-3 and TRBJ2-7; D is undetermined. Germline-derived CDR1 and CDR2 are MNHEY and SVGEGT. The V and J ends lost 6 bases and 2 bases respectively, with 5 bases between them. The CDR3 is made up of 11 amino acids. The CDR3 DNA reads TGTGCCAGCAGCCACCCCTACGAGCAGTACTTC. Translated: CASSHPYEQYF.

The V call is TRBV13, the J call TRBJ1-6, with D hard to call. In germline, CDR1 is PRHDT, CDR2 FYEKMQ (reference sequence). This CDR3 comprises 13 residues. V was trimmed by 6 bases and J by 8 bases, leaving 11 bases between them. CDR3 sequence (DNA): TGTGCCAGCAGTGTCAACTCCCATTCACCCCTCCACTTT. Its translation: CASSVNSHSPLHF.

There are a few counts of this clone. CDR3 region: CASSLSSATEAFF. The DNA of the CDR3 is TGTGCCAGCAGTTTATCCTCTGCCACTGAAGCTTTCTTT. The genes are TRBV27 and TRBJ1-1, with D unclear. Germline V gene data show CDR1 as MNHEY and CDR2 as SMNVEV (reference sequence). Trimming removed 0 bases at V and 4 bases at J, with 6 bases between. This CDR3 is built from 13 residues.

In DNA, the CDR3 is TGTGCCATCAGCCCGGGACTAGAATCTTACGAGCAGTACTTC. This encodes CAISPGLESYEQYF. The chain joins TRBV10-3 to TRBJ2-7, with 8 bases that match TRBD2. Unmatched junction bases numbered 8, after V lost 6 bases and J lost 4 bases. CDR3 length: 14 amino acids. Germline CDR1 ENHRY, CDR2 SYGVKD.

The chain couples TRBV12-3 or TRBV12-4 to TRBJ1-1; TRBD1 agrees at 7 bases. This CDR3 contains 13 residues. V trimming: 5 bases; J trimming: 7 bases; junction bases outside the gene matches: 7. CDR3 protein: CASSPENRGEAFF. For the CDR3, the DNA is TGTGCCAGCAGTCCAGAAAACAGGGGTGAAGCTTTCTTT.

CDR3: CASSLVPGNYGYTF. The DNA of the CDR3 is TGTGCCAGCAGCTTAGTACCAGGGAACTATGGCTACACCTTC. The chain combines TRBV7-2 with TRBJ1-2; the D gene is possibly TRBD1 (5 bases). Germline loops: CDR1 SGHTA, CDR2 FQGNSA. Deletions cut 1 base from V and 2 bases from J, with 8 bases between. This CDR3 comprises 14 residues.

The chain carries TRBV6-4 and TRBJ2-6, with no clear D. The V and J ends lost 4 bases and 1 base respectively, with 5 bases between them. CDR1 is MRHNA and CDR2 is SNTAGT in the germline V gene. The CDR3 length is 14 residues. The CDR3 here is CASSASSGANVLTF. In nucleotides, the CDR3 is TGTGCCAGCAGTGCCTCGTCTGGGGCCAACGTCCTGACTTTC.

The rearrangement links TRBV2 to TRBJ1-6; 9 nucleotides agree with TRBD1. V dropped 4 bases and J dropped 8; count of bases not matched to a gene: 9. The CDR3 runs to 16 residues. Germline values: CDR1 SNHLY, CDR2 FYNNEI. CDR3 DNA sequence: TGTGCCAGCAGTGGAACCGGGACAGGGTGGGATTCACCCCTCCACTTT. Translation: CASSGTGTGWDSPLHF.

J is TRBJ2-1 and V is TRBV19; D not certain. Germline lookup yields CDR1 LNHDA and CDR2 SQIVND (reference sequence). V lost 3 bases, J lost 5 bases, and 11 bases lay in between. This CDR3 is built from 14 residues. CDR3 DNA sequence: TGTGCCAGTAGTATTGGTCTTCGCCACAATGAGCAGTTCTTC. It codes for CASSIGLRHNEQFF.

This chain uses TRBV7-8 with TRBJ1-1; D is perhaps TRBD1 (5 bases). V was cut by 4 bases and J by 0 bases, with 12 bases left in between. Germline V gives CDR1 SGHVS, CDR2 FQNEAQ. This CDR3 contains 15 residues. CDR3 sequence (DNA): TGTGCCAGCAGCTCCAGACAGAACATGAACACTGAAGCTTTCTTT. Translated: CASSSRQNMNTEAFF.

Notes on this clone: The same CDR3 arises from other DNA sequences in this sample as well. This chain joins TRBV7-9 and TRBJ1-2, with D perhaps TRBD1 (5 bases). The V and J ends lost 1 base and 2 bases respectively, with 8 bases between them. This CDR3 is built from 14 residues. Germline values: CDR1 SEHNR, CDR2 FQNEAQ (reference sequence). The CDR3 DNA is TGTGCCAGCAGCTTAGAGGGGTTAAACTATGGCTACACCTTC. This sequence encodes CASSLEGLNYGYTF.

The chain couples TRBV7-9 to TRBJ2-1; D uncertain. CDR3 size: 12 residues. CDR1 is SEHNR, CDR2 FQNEAQ, per germline (reference sequence). V lost 5 bases, J lost 6 bases, and 8 bases lay in between. The CDR3 DNA reads as TGTGCCAGCAGCGCCTCGCTCAATGAGCAGTTCTTC. Translating it yields CASSASLNEQFF.

CDR3 DNA: TGTGCCAGCAGCCCGGACCACCCTGGGGAGCAGTACTTC. Protein product: CASSPDHPGEQYF. The V gene is TRBV6-2 or TRBV6-3, the J gene TRBJ2-7; D is unclear. Trimming removed 6 bases at V and 7 bases at J, with 16 bases between. CDR1 and CDR2 (germline): MNHEY, SVGEGT. This CDR3 comprises 13 residues.

This clone was seen once. The chain uses TRBV10-3 and TRBJ2-7; 7 bases align to TRBD2. The CDR3 covers 13 residues. Per germline, CDR1 ENHRY and CDR2 SYGVKD. The trim removed 2 bases at V and 4 bases at J, leaving 2 bases unmatched. CDR3 bases: TGTGCCATCAGTGAGAGGCGGGAGTACGAGCAGTACTTC. Its protein product is CAISERREYEQYF.

This clone was counted a single time. This rearrangement joins TRBV5-6 to TRBJ2-3; D call uncertain. V was clipped by 1 base and J by 0 bases, with 3 bases between them. CDR1 and CDR2 from the germline V gene are SGHDT and YYEEEE. The CDR3 is made up of 13 amino acids. The CDR3 region is CASSLYSTDTQYF. DNA of the CDR3: TGTGCCAGCAGCTTGTACAGCACAGATACGCAGTATTTT.

The V gene is TRBV10-3, the J gene TRBJ1-1; no clear D gene. The V and J ends lost 4 bases and 0 bases respectively, with 9 bases between them. The CDR3 sequence is 14 residues long. CDR1 and CDR2 from the germline V gene are ENHRY and SYGVKD. CDR3 bases: TGTGCCATCAGTGGGGTGGAATTGAACACTGAAGCTTTCTTT. Protein sequence: CAISGVELNTEAFF.

The V call is TRBV27, the J call TRBJ2-7; possible D gene TRBD1, 6 bases. Germline V gene lookup returns CDR1 MNHEY and CDR2 SMNVEV (reference sequence). This CDR3 region has 15 residues. V lost 5 bases, J lost 3 bases, and 17 bases lay in between. CDR3 nucleotide sequence: TGTGCCAGCAGTCACAACAGGGTTGCGGGCTACGAGCAGTACTTC. Translation gives CASSHNRVAGYEQYF.

The CDR3 DNA is TGTGCCAGTAGTATCTACAGCGTGAACACTGAAGCTTTCTTT. It yields the protein CASSIYSVNTEAFF. The chain has TRBV19 and TRBJ1-1, with D unclear. V was trimmed by 3 bases and J by 0 bases, leaving 8 bases between them. The CDR3 extends over 14 amino acids. Germline values: CDR1 LNHDA, CDR2 SQIVND (reference sequence).

V is TRBV12-2 and J is TRBJ2-7; the listed D gene, TRBD1, was not tested against the DNA. TRBV12-2 is a listed pseudogene. This CDR3 has 16 residues. The CDR3 spells CASRFLPGTGSREQYF. The DNA of the CDR3 is TGTGCAAGTCGCTTTCTTCCCGGGACAGGGTCTAGGGAGCAGTACTTC.

This chain uses TRBV3-1 (or the pseudogene TRBV3-2) with TRBJ1-5; D ambiguous. The CDR3 contains 16 residues. V lost 4 bases, J lost 0 bases, and 13 bases lay in between. Germline V gives CDR1 LGHDT, CDR2 YNNKEL (reference sequence). The CDR3 nucleotides read TGTGCCAGCAGCCGCTCGGGGTGGGATAGCAATCAGCCCCAGCATTTT. Amino acid sequence: CASSRSGWDSNQPQHF.

V usage is TRBV21-1 and J usage is TRBJ1-2. TRBV21-1 is classified as a pseudogene. This CDR3 contains 15 residues. The CDR3 DNA reads as TGTGCCAGCAGCAGTTTCGGAGGACACCGATGGCGCTACACCTTC. As protein: CASSSFGGHRWRYTF.

The sample holds one count of this clone. This chain uses TRBV20-1 with TRBJ2-7, with D unresolved. The V end was cut by 3 bases, the J end by 2 bases, with 8 bases between. The CDR3 has 12 residues. Per the germline V gene, CDR1 is DFQATT and CDR2 is SNEGSKA (reference sequence). CDR3 residues: CSASSQAYEQYF. The DNA of the CDR3 is TGCAGTGCTAGTAGCCAAGCCTACGAGCAGTACTTC.

This chain connects TRBV6-6 to TRBJ2-3; TRBD1 is a possible D gene (5 bases). The CDR3 is made up of 14 amino acids. Germline assignment: CDR1 MNHNY and CDR2 SVGAGI (reference sequence). Deletions cut 7 bases from V and 3 bases from J, with 14 bases between. CDR3 bases: TGTGCCAGCATAGACAAGGGGTCGACAGATACGCAGTATTTT. Translation: CASIDKGSTDTQYF.

The chain is built from TRBV6-5 and TRBJ1-2; no reliable D call. The CDR3 has 15 amino acids. From germline, CDR1 is MNHEY and CDR2 SVGAGI. The V gene lost 2 bases and the J gene lost 8 bases, with 18 bases spanning the gap. CDR3 amino acids: CASSYSRSGGRGYTF. As DNA, the CDR3 is TGTGCCAGCAGTTACAGCCGGTCTGGAGGTAGGGGCTACACCTTC.

This chain links TRBV6-5 with TRBJ2-5; TRBD2 might be the D (5 bases). The CDR3 covers 15 residues. The germline gives CDR1 MNHEY, CDR2 SVGAGI. V was shortened by 8 bases and J by 4 bases, with 20 bases between the two germline ends. CDR3 coding DNA: TGTGCCAGCGGACCACTGCTGGGCAGCGGAGAGACCCAGTACTTC. This codes for CASGPLLGSGETQYF.

Only one count was recorded for this clone. The chain combines TRBV10-1 with TRBJ2-1; TRBD2 matches 10 bases. The CDR3 covers 17 residues. The J segment lost 6 bases and the V segment lost 2 bases, leaving 10 bases of the junction unmatched. Germline CDR1 WNHNN, CDR2 SYGVQD (reference sequence). The CDR3 DNA sequence: TGCGCCAGCAGTGAGGGCCCAGGGGAGCGGGAGGGCAATGAGCAGTTCTTC. This encodes CASSEGPGEREGNEQFF.